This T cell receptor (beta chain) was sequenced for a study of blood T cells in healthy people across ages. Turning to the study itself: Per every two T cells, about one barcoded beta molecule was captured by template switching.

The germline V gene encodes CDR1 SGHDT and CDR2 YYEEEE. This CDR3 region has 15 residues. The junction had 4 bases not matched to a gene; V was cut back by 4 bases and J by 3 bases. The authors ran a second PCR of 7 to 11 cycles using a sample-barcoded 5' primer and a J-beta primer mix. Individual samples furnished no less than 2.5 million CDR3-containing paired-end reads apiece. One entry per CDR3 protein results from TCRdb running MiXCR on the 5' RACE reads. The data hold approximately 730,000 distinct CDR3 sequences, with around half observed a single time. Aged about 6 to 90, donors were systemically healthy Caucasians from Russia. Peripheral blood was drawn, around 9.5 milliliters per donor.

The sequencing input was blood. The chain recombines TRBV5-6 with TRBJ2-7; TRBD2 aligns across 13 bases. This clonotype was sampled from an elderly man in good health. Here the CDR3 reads CASSRGTSGIYEQYF. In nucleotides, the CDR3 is TGTGCCAGCAGCCGTGGGACTAGCGGGATCTACGAGCAGTACTTC.